The rows below give T cell receptor beta chains drawn from one sample of a study of blood T cell repertoires in COVID-19. Assay used: immunoSEQ multiplex PCR; TCRdb lists only in-frame clones, some missing. The table shows about 170,000 clones, with around 93% occurring only once. The sequencing sample was made of peripheral blood. All receptors derive from a woman in her forties or fifties with acute or convalescent COVID-19. Both conserved end residues are part of each CDR3. The D gene is left open where the match is weak. Size values are once, few and many counts, or a class for expanded clones, and some rows have none.

D	V	J	size	CDR3	DNA
.	TRBV3-1/TRBV3-2	TRBJ1-1	.	CASSRYRTSEAFF	TGTGCCAGCAGCCGATACCGGACTTCTGAAGCTTTCTTT
.	TRBV10-3	TRBJ2-7	.	CAISDGQGHEQYF	TGTGCCATCAGTGACGGCCAGGGCCACGAGCAGTACTTC
.	TRBV14	TRBJ1-1	.	CASSLRFGSKTEAFF	TGTGCCAGCAGCCTCCGGTTCGGTAGTAAGACTGAAGCTTTCTTT
.	TRBV7-9	TRBJ1-2	.	CASSPQGGYGYTF	TGTGCCAGCAGCCCCCAGGGCGGCTATGGCTACACCTTC
.	TRBV7-9	TRBJ2-2	.	CASSHKQQTGELFF	TGTGCCAGCAGCCACAAACAGCAAACCGGGGAGCTGTTTTTT
TRBD1	TRBV27	TRBJ2-3	.	CASSSRQGSDTQYF	TGTGCCAGCAGTTCCAGACAGGGGTCAGATACGCAGTATTTT
.	TRBV18	TRBJ1-5	once	CASSPGGNGGQPQHF	TGTGCCAGCTCACCAGGAGGAAATGGGGGGCAGCCCCAGCATTTT
TRBD1	TRBV19	TRBJ1-5	.	CASRMTGGKSNQPQHF	TGTGCCAGTAGAATGACAGGGGGAAAAAGCAATCAGCCCCAGCATTTT
TRBD2	TRBV28	TRBJ2-3	.	CASSSLLAGEDTQYF	TGTGCCAGCAGTTCGCTACTAGCGGGAGAAGATACGCAGTATTTT
.	TRBV3-1/TRBV3-2	TRBJ1-5	.	CASSHGRGNQPQHF	TGTGCCAGCAGCCATGGGCGGGGCAATCAGCCCCAGCATTTT
TRBD1	TRBV28	TRBJ1-4	.	CASSLRGREGEKLFF	TGTGCCAGCAGCCTAAGGGGGCGCGAGGGGGAAAAACTGTTTTTT
TRBD2	TRBV5-6	TRBJ2-7	.	CASSLGGSGGLEQYF	TGTGCCAGCAGCTTGGGTGGTAGCGGGGGCCTCGAGCAGTACTTC
.	TRBV7-9	TRBJ2-7	once	CASSLDSSPYEQYF	TGTGCCAGCAGCTTAGACAGCAGTCCCTACGAGCAGTACTTC
.	TRBV7-8	TRBJ1-3	.	CASSLGGNLGNTIYF	TGTGCCAGCAGCTTGGGAGGAAATCTCGGAAACACCATATATTTT
TRBD1	TRBV28	TRBJ1-6	.	CASSLGDRDSPLHF	TGTGCCAGCAGTTTAGGGGACAGGGATTCACCCCTCCACTTT